This T cell receptor beta chain originates from a study of identifying expanded T cells in peripheral blood. Measured with immunoSEQ multiplex PCR; TCRdb has only the in-frame clones, and not every one. The sample holds 90,000 or so clones; around 85% are singletons and the top ten take around 5.2%. The CDR3 totals 17 residues. Germline V gene sequence: CDR1 SGDLS, CDR2 YYNGEE. V lost 0 bases, J lost 0 bases, and 7 bases stayed unmatched. The source of this sequence is a person between 18 and 75 years old in good health. The gene calls are TRBV9 and TRBJ2-7, with 9 bases matching TRBD2. What was sequenced was blood. The chain's CDR3 is CASSVDFAGGLSYEQYF. The CDR3 DNA reads TGTGCCAGCAGCGTAGATTTTGCGGGGGGGCTCTCCTACGAGCAGTACTTC.